A selection of T cell receptor beta chains follows, all from one sample in a study of OX40 agonist ivuxolimab in advanced cancers. Using immunoSEQ multiplex PCR, the repertoire was profiled, and TCRdb retains in-frame clones only, with some absent. The sample contains about 94,000 clones, around 87% of which appear only once. The specimen comprised CD4+ or CD8+ T cells sorted from blood, sampled in a trial of the OX40 agonist ivuxolimab. The receptors derive from an adult with an advanced solid tumor such as melanoma, head and neck, liver or kidney cancer. Both conserved end residues are part of each CDR3. The order of the fields is D gene, V gene, CDR3 length, clone size, J gene, CDR3 DNA, CDR3 protein. A D gene is named only where the DNA matches it firmly. Rows may omit the clone size; those that give it use once, few, many or a size class.

-	TRBV27	13	-	TRBJ1-2	TGTGCCAGCAGCTCGCAGGGAATGGGTGGCTACACCTTC	CASSSQGMGGYTF
-	TRBV9	14	-	TRBJ1-2	TGTGCCAGCAGCTCGACCGGGACACAAATGCGCTACACCTTC	CASSSTGTQMRYTF
-	TRBV5-1	14	-	TRBJ2-7	TGCGCCAGCTCCCTAACGCAGGGTCCCCACGAGCAGTACTTC	CASSLTQGPHEQYF
-	TRBV12-5	11	-	TRBJ2-3	TGTGCTAGTGGTTTAACAGATACGCAGTATTTT	CASGLTDTQYF
TRBD2	TRBV5-1	15	-	TRBJ2-3	TGCGCCAGCAGCTCCTCTAGCGGGGATCAGGATACGCAGTATTTT	CASSSSSGDQDTQYF
TRBD2	TRBV9	16	-	TRBJ2-3	TGTGCCAGCAGCACCGTCGGGGGGGGCCTCACAGATACGCAGTATTTT	CASSTVGGGLTDTQYF
-	TRBV5-1	16	-	TRBJ1-4	TGCGCCAGCAGCTCCGACCGGACAGCAACTAATGAAAAACTATTTTTT	CASSSDRTATNEKLFF
-	TRBV11-3	15	-	TRBJ2-2	TGTGCCAGCAGCGCCAGGGTCCTGGACACCGGGGAGCTGTTTTTT	CASSARVLDTGELFF
-	TRBV9	15	once	TRBJ2-7	TGTGCCAGCAGCGTAGGGCAGGGCCCCGGGTACGAGCAGTACTTC	CASSVGQGPGYEQYF
TRBD1	TRBV7-9	14	-	TRBJ1-2	TGTGCCAGCAGCTTTCCGACAGGGATAAATGGCTACACCTTC	CASSFPTGINGYTF
-	TRBV6-5	15	-	TRBJ2-7	TGTGCCAGCAGCTACAGCCCACGTCTCTCCTACGAGCAGTACTTC	CASSYSPRLSYEQYF
-	TRBV27	15	-	TRBJ1-2	TGTGCCAGCAGTTTGCCGACGGTGAGGCACTATGGCTACACCTTC	CASSLPTVRHYGYTF
TRBD1	TRBV18	15	-	TRBJ1-2	TGTGCCAGCTCACCACCGGCCAGGGGGGACAATGGCTACACCTTC	CASSPPARGDNGYTF
-	TRBV7-2	15	-	TRBJ2-2	TGTGCCAGCAGCTTAGCCCCTTTGGGGACCGGGGAGCTGTTTTTT	CASSLAPLGTGELFF
TRBD2	TRBV5-5	16	-	TRBJ2-3	TGTGCCAGCAGCTATTTTAGCGGGGTGAGCACAGATACGCAGTATTTT	CASSYFSGVSTDTQYF
-	TRBV14	17	-	TRBJ2-2	TGTGCCAGCAGCCAAGTGGGATGGGACCAGAACACCGGGGAGCTGTTTTTT	CASSQVGWDQNTGELFF
-	TRBV18	13	-	TRBJ1-1	TGTGCCAGCTCCGAGGGGGTACGCACTGAAGCTTTCTTT	CASSEGVRTEAFF
-	TRBV29-1	13	-	TRBJ1-1	TGCAGCGGGAGCCGGGTGGCAAACACTGAAGCTTTCTTT	CSGSRVANTEAFF
TRBD1	TRBV19	14	-	TRBJ2-1	TGTGCCAGTAGCCGGACAGGGTCGGGCAATGAGCAGTTCTTC	CASSRTGSGNEQFF
-	TRBV27	15	-	TRBJ2-2	TGTGCCAGCAGTTCCCACACCCTACGGGGCGGGGAGCTGTTTTTT	CASSSHTLRGGELFF
-	TRBV12-5	15	-	TRBJ1-1	TGTGCTAGTGGTTTGGTACTCAGGGGACGGCCTGAAGCTTTCTTT	CASGLVLRGRPEAFF
-	TRBV2	13	-	TRBJ1-5	TGTGCCAGCACCGGACCCGTCGGAGAGCCCCAGCATTTT	CASTGPVGEPQHF
-	TRBV19	13	-	TRBJ2-2	TGTGCCAGTAGTATAGCCGAGCCCGGGGAGCTGTTTTTT	CASSIAEPGELFF
-	TRBV19	14	-	TRBJ1-1	TGTGCCAGTAGTATCACTGGAGGGTGGACTGAAGCTTTCTTT	CASSITGGWTEAFF
TRBD1	TRBV27	16	once	TRBJ2-5	TGTGCCAGCAGCCCCTCGAGGGACAGGGGACAAGAGACCCAGTACTTC	CASSPSRDRGQETQYF
-	TRBV29-1	11	few	TRBJ2-7	TGCAGCGTTTTCGTGTCCTACGAGCAGTACTTC	CSVFVSYEQYF
-	TRBV5-8	15	once	TRBJ1-3	TGTGCCAGCTTCCCCCAAGGAAGCTTTGGAAACACCATATATTTT	CASFPQGSFGNTIYF
-	TRBV11-2	14	-	TRBJ2-1	TGTGCCAGCAGCTTAGTGGCCGGTTACAATGAGCAGTTCTTC	CASSLVAGYNEQFF
TRBD1	TRBV7-8	15	-	TRBJ2-5	TGTGCCAGCAGTCCAAACTACAGGGGTCAAGAGACCCAGTACTTC	CASSPNYRGQETQYF
TRBD1	TRBV27	15	-	TRBJ1-1	TGTGCCAGCAGTCCCCTGAACAGGGGACCCACTGAAGCTTTCTTT	CASSPLNRGPTEAFF
-	TRBV10-3	12	-	TRBJ1-2	TGTGCCATCACTGGTCTTAACTATGGCTACACCTTC	CAITGLNYGYTF
-	TRBV5-1	15	-	TRBJ1-2	TGCGCCAGCAGCTTGGCCCTAGGGGTCGGCTATGGCTACACCTTC	CASSLALGVGYGYTF
-	TRBV28	16	-	TRBJ2-6	TGTGCCAGCACAGATTCGGGCTTCTCTGGGGCCAACGTCCTGACTTTC	CASTDSGFSGANVLTF
-	TRBV11-2	16	-	TRBJ2-3	TGTGCCAGCAGCCCCAGATCCCGCGGGGGCACAGATACGCAGTATTTT	CASSPRSRGGTDTQYF
-	TRBV6-5	16	-	TRBJ2-3	TGTGCCAGCAGTTACTCGGGTTTAGGGGTGGGGGGTACGCAGTATTTT	CASSYSGLGVGGTQYF
-	TRBV15	16	-	TRBJ1-4	TGTGCCACCAGCAGAGATTACGCAGGGCCGAATGAAAAACTGTTTTTT	CATSRDYAGPNEKLFF
-	TRBV18	13	once	TRBJ1-5	TGTGCCAGCTCGACCGGACTGTTAGGGACCCAGCATTTT	CASSTGLLGTQHF
-	TRBV19	17	-	TRBJ1-5	TGTGCCAGTAGTACCCCCGGGGGAGGGAACAGCAATCAGCCCCAGCATTTT	CASSTPGGGNSNQPQHF
-	TRBV5-6	15	once	TRBJ1-2	TGTGCCAGCACCACGGGTCCGGCTTCGAGATATGGCTACACCTTC	CASTTGPASRYGYTF
-	TRBV6-1	11	-	TRBJ1-3	TGTGCCAGCAATCCCGGAAACACCATATATTTT	CASNPGNTIYF
-	TRBV9	14	-	TRBJ2-3	TGTGCCAGCAGCCCCTCAACCAAGACAGATACGCAGTATTTT	CASSPSTKTDTQYF
-	TRBV11-3	15	-	TRBJ2-3	TGTGCCAGCAGCGAGGGGTTAGGGGGTTCAGATACGCAGTATTTT	CASSEGLGGSDTQYF
-	TRBV5-5	15	-	TRBJ1-1	TGTGCCAGCAGCTTGGCCCCGGGTCGGAACACTGAAGCTTTCTTT	CASSLAPGRNTEAFF
-	TRBV9	16	-	TRBJ2-3	TGTGCCAGCAGCGTAGTTGGGGCGGCCGGCACAGATACGCAGTATTTT	CASSVVGAAGTDTQYF
-	TRBV19	14	-	TRBJ2-3	TGTGCCAGTAGTTGGGGACTGCTGACAGATACGCAGTATTTT	CASSWGLLTDTQYF
-	TRBV21-1	18	-	TRBJ1-1	TGTGCCAGCAGGAATACGAGACAGGGGATGTTAGGAGGGACTGAAGCTTTCTTT	CASRNTRQGMLGGTEAFF
-	TRBV19	14	few	TRBJ1-1	TGTGCCAGTAGTATCCCCGATATGAACACTGAAGCTTTCTTT	CASSIPDMNTEAFF
-	TRBV7-6	15	-	TRBJ2-3	TGTGCCAGCAGCTTAGGTACCGGGAGCACAGATACGCAGTATTTT	CASSLGTGSTDTQYF
TRBD2	TRBV19	15	-	TRBJ2-5	TGTGCCAGTAGTATCCCCGGGGGGTCCCAAGAGACCCAGTACTTC	CASSIPGGSQETQYF
TRBD1	TRBV18	16	-	TRBJ1-2	TGTGCCAGCTCACCACCGGGGACAGGGGGTACCTATGGCTACACCTTC	CASSPPGTGGTYGYTF
TRBD1	TRBV6-5	14	-	TRBJ2-7	TGTGCCAGCAGTTCAGGGACAGGGTTCCACGAGCAGTACTTC	CASSSGTGFHEQYF
TRBD2	TRBV10-1	16	few	TRBJ2-1	TGCGCCAGCAGTCCCCCCGGGACTAGCGGCAACAATGAGCAGTTCTTC	CASSPPGTSGNNEQFF
TRBD1	TRBV7-9	15	-	TRBJ2-5	TGTGCCAGCAGCCGGGCGCAGGGGGCGGAAGAGACCCAGTACTTC	CASSRAQGAEETQYF